This T cell receptor (beta chain) appears in the sequencing data of a study of response to subunit inactivated influenza vaccine. Study-level points and caveats: Authors suggested few new T cells are recruited by each seasonal influenza vaccination.

A remark on this clonotype: The antigen is not known.

TCRdb ran MiXCR on the RT-PCR reads and lists one entry per CDR3 protein. The sample includes approximately 480,000 distinct CDR3 sequences, approximately 9.9% of them seen just once. CDR3 length: 14 amino acids. Trimming removed 6 bases from V and 2 bases from J, with 14 bases in between. The rearrangement joins TRBV12-3 or TRBV12-4 to TRBJ2-7; possibly TRBD1 for D (6 bases). The TCR was taken from a man in his fifties who received an inactivated influenza vaccine. This material consisted of PBMCs from blood, taken 45 days after vaccination. For the CDR3, the DNA is TGTGCCAGCAGCCCATCCCCAGGGGCCTACGAGCAGTACTTC. This encodes CASSPSPGAYEQYF.